Listed below are T cell receptor beta chains from one sample, sequenced in a study of blood T cell repertoires in COVID-19. Assay used: immunoSEQ multiplex PCR; TCRdb lists only in-frame clones, some missing. The sample has 140,000 to 150,000 clones; around 80% are singletons. Sequencing was performed on peripheral blood. The receptors here all came from a human donor in a cohort sampled during active COVID-19. Each CDR3 is given with its conserved first and last residue. The D gene is left open where the match is weak. Size values are once, few and many counts, or a class for expanded clones, and some rows have none.

CDR3	DNA	size	D	J	V
CASSPRLAEETQYF	TGTGCCAGCTCACCAAGACTAGCCGAAGAGACCCAGTACTTC	once	TRBD2	TRBJ2-5	TRBV18
CASSFGQGSTGYTF	TGTGCCAGCAGTTTCGGTCAGGGGTCGACTGGCTACACCTTC	.	.	TRBJ1-2	TRBV28
CASGWDRGSGNTIYF	TGTGCCAGCGGATGGGACAGGGGGTCTGGAAACACCATATATTTT	.	TRBD1	TRBJ1-3	TRBV2
CASSHGQGASGANVLTF	TGTGCCAGCAGTCACGGACAGGGGGCGTCTGGGGCCAACGTCCTGACTTTC	once	TRBD1	TRBJ2-6	TRBV5-4
CASSERQGAYNEQFF	TGTGCCAGCAGTGAACGACAGGGAGCCTACAATGAGCAGTTCTTC	.	TRBD1	TRBJ2-1	TRBV27
CASSVQAGTNSPLHF	TGTGCCAGCAGCGTACAAGCAGGGACAAATTCACCCCTCCACTTT	.	.	TRBJ1-6	TRBV9
CASSLRDRVASNEQFF	TGTGCCAGCAGCCTACGGGACAGGGTGGCTAGCAATGAGCAGTTCTTC	.	TRBD1	TRBJ2-1	TRBV7-8
CATSRGDGAPDTEAFF	TGTGCCACCAGCAGAGGGGATGGGGCGCCGGACACTGAAGCTTTCTTT	.	.	TRBJ1-1	TRBV15
CASSFDGSSYNEQFF	TGTGCCAGCAGCTTCGACGGGTCCTCCTACAATGAGCAGTTCTTC	.	.	TRBJ2-1	TRBV11-2
CASSERGATSTDTQYF	TGTGCCAGCAGTGAGCGGGGGGCAACGAGCACAGATACGCAGTATTTT	.	TRBD2	TRBJ2-3	TRBV6-1
CASSLWGGTQYF	TGTGCCAGCAGTTTATGGGGAGGGACCCAGTACTTC	.	.	TRBJ2-5	TRBV12-3/TRBV12-4
CAWTPGVTNEKLFF	TGTGCCTGGACCCCCGGGGTGACTAATGAAAAACTGTTTTTT	.	.	TRBJ1-4	TRBV30
CASSGSGGWDEQYF	TGTGCCAGCAGCGGTAGCGGGGGCTGGGACGAGCAGTACTTC	.	TRBD2	TRBJ2-7	TRBV9
CASSGTPNQPQHF	TGTGCCAGCAGCGGGACACCGAATCAGCCCCAGCATTTT	.	.	TRBJ1-5	TRBV4-2
CASSSGGGSYNSPLHF	TGTGCCAGCAGCTCGGGCGGAGGCTCCTATAATTCACCCCTCCACTTT	.	.	TRBJ1-6	TRBV11-3
CAWSPPGLVKNIQYF	TGTGCCTGGAGTCCCCCGGGACTAGTCAAAAACATTCAGTACTTC	.	TRBD2	TRBJ2-4	TRBV30
CASSFGQGVDGYTF	TGTGCCAGCAGCTTTGGACAGGGGGTTGATGGCTACACCTTC	.	TRBD1	TRBJ1-2	TRBV7-9
CASSSPKRGRGHQPQHF	TGTGCCAGCAGCTCCCCCAAGAGGGGCAGGGGACATCAGCCCCAGCATTTT	.	.	TRBJ1-5	TRBV7-2
CASSQEWGTGETQYF	TGTGCCAGCAGCCAAGAATGGGGTACAGGGGAGACCCAGTACTTC	once	.	TRBJ2-5	TRBV3-1/TRBV3-2
CATSSQVGEQFF	TGTGCCACCAGCTCCCAGGTGGGTGAGCAGTTCTTC	.	.	TRBJ2-1	TRBV15
CASEPGGYGYTF	TGTGCCAGTGAACCAGGGGGCTATGGCTACACCTTC	few	TRBD1	TRBJ1-2	TRBV19
CASSLRTGGGVSTEAFF	TGTGCCAGCAGCTTAAGAACAGGGGGCGGAGTGAGCACTGAAGCTTTCTTT	.	TRBD1	TRBJ1-1	TRBV7-2
CASSVSGTYEQYF	TGTGCCAGCAGCGTATCAGGAACCTACGAGCAGTACTTC	once	.	TRBJ2-7	TRBV9
CASSPRVDSYNEQFF	TGTGCCAGCAGCCCCAGGGTAGACTCCTACAATGAGCAGTTCTTC	.	.	TRBJ2-1	TRBV9
CASSQTGVTTEAFF	TGTGCCAGCAGCCAGACAGGGGTCACCACTGAAGCTTTCTTT	.	TRBD1	TRBJ1-1	TRBV5-6
CASSLGQGYNSPLHF	TGTGCCAGCAGCTTGGGACAGGGTTATAATTCACCCCTCCACTTT	few	TRBD1	TRBJ1-6	TRBV5-4
CASSLPGQGANQPQHF	TGTGCCAGCTCACTGCCGGGACAGGGGGCCAATCAGCCCCAGCATTTT	once	TRBD1	TRBJ1-5	TRBV18
CASSISGQVLTDTQYF	TGTGCCAGTAGTATTAGCGGACAGGTGCTCACAGATACGCAGTATTTT	once	.	TRBJ2-3	TRBV19
CASSVGASTDTQYF	TGTGCCAGCAGCGTAGGGGCTAGCACAGATACGCAGTATTTT	few	.	TRBJ2-3	TRBV7-2
CASSQEAGNYGYTF	TGTGCCAGCAGCCAAGAAGCGGGGAACTATGGCTACACCTTC	.	.	TRBJ1-2	TRBV3-1/TRBV3-2
CAWNGQASDGYTF	TGTGCCTGGAACGGACAGGCCTCGGATGGCTACACCTTC	.	TRBD1	TRBJ1-2	TRBV30